This paragraph covers one T cell receptor (beta chain) sequence. Execution of the assay was at deep level. Original processing methods: Junction-only sequences without quality scores were provided by ImmunoSEQ, so filtering was different. The method was immunoSEQ multiplex PCR; TCRdb's version includes in-frame clones alone and lacks a portion of them. V, J and clone size derive from that table, while D and trimming were established from the DNA sequence. The sample shows a few hundred thousand clones, just over 65% of them seen only once. The sample belongs to a study of shared clonotypes between healthy human individuals. The ends lost 6 bases at V and 9 bases at J; junction bases unmatched: 3. CDR1 and CDR2 (germline): MDHEN, SYDVKM. This CDR3 contains 12 residues. Donors had no recently reported acute infections or vaccinations and were HIV-negative. Donors were Caucasian adults residing in Nashville, Tennessee, USA.

The origin of this receptor is a man aged 25-40 years in good health. Material: memory CD4+ T cells sorted from blood. Stated subset: CD45RA-negative fraction. The genes are TRBV28 and TRBJ2-1; the match to TRBD1 covers 9 bases. The CDR3 nucleotides are TGTGCCAGCAGGGGACAGGGAGGTGAGCAGTTCTTC. Protein: CASRGQGGEQFF.